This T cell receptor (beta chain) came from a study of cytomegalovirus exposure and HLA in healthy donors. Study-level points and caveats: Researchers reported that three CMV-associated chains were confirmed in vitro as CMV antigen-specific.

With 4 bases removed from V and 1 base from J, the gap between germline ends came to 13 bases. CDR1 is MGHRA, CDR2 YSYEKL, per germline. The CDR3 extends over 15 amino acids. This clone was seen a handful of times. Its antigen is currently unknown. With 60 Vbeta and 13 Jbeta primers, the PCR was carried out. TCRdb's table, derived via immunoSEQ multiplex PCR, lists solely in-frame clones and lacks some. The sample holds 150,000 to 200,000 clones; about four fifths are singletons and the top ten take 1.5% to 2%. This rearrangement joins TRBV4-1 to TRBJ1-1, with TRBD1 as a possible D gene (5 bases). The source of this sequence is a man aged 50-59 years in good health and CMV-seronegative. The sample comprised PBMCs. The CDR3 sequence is CASSRATGQNTEAFF. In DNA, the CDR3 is TGCGCCAGCAGCCGGGCCACAGGTCAGAACACTGAAGCTTTCTTT.